This T cell receptor (beta chain) was observed in a study of T-cell memory formation after mild COVID-19. Study-level background: Largely, the TCR clusters proved donor specific. Study-level points and caveats: The authors did not confirm SARS-CoV-2 specificity of second-wave clones peaking day 37. Detection of some responders pre-infection suggested pre-existing cross-reactive memory T cells participated.

After removal of 6 bases from V and 8 bases from J, the junction contained 9 bases not matched to a gene. Germline assignment: CDR1 MNHEY and CDR2 SMNVEV (reference sequence). CDR3 size: 14 residues. TCRalpha and TCRbeta libraries used 5'RACE with constant-segment primers and UMIs. TCRdb used MiXCR to reprocess the 5' RACE reads, holding one entry per CDR3 protein. The sample shows about 400,000 distinct CDR3 sequences, about 24% of them seen only once. This clonotype was picked up a small number of times. Its antigen is still unknown. The TCR comes from an adult woman who had mild COVID-19 (a few samples of this study predate the infection). Cell type and time point are not known. Input material: PBMCs or a T cell subset sorted from them (not recorded which). This chain connects TRBV27 to TRBJ2-1, with 8 bases matching TRBD1. CDR3 DNA sequence: TGTGCCAGCAGGGAAAGGACAGGGAATTATGAGCAGTTCTTC. It specifies CASRERTGNYEQFF.